This TCR beta chain was sequenced in a study of T cell responses to AZD1222 COVID-19 vaccine. Trimming took off 0 bases at V and 0 bases at J, with 11 bases between the two ends. Germline-derived CDR1 and CDR2 are KGHDR and SFDVKD. CDR3 size: 17 residues. Overall study results and limits: No day 14 peak samples; only post-peak repertoires were characterized. Nearly half of spike-specific TCRs reportedly target variant regions that are unmutated in the B.1.351 and B.1.1.7 variants. Females outnumbered males among donors, who were mostly white British; clonal diversity was possibly underestimated.

Produced via immunoSEQ multiplex PCR; TCRdb's table is partial and in-frame only. Of under 25,000 clones listed, around 82% are singletons. This clone was recorded a few times. Its antigen is not identified. This clonotype was obtained from an adult who received the AZD1222 COVID-19 vaccine. V gene TRBV24-1 combines with J gene TRBJ1-5, with D tentatively TRBD1 (6 bases). Material: peripheral blood, obtained 28 days after the second AZD1222 dose. CDR3 coding DNA: TGTGCCACCAGTGATTTGCAACAGGGATATAGCAATCAGCCCCAGCATTTT. Translation gives CATSDLQQGYSNQPQHF.